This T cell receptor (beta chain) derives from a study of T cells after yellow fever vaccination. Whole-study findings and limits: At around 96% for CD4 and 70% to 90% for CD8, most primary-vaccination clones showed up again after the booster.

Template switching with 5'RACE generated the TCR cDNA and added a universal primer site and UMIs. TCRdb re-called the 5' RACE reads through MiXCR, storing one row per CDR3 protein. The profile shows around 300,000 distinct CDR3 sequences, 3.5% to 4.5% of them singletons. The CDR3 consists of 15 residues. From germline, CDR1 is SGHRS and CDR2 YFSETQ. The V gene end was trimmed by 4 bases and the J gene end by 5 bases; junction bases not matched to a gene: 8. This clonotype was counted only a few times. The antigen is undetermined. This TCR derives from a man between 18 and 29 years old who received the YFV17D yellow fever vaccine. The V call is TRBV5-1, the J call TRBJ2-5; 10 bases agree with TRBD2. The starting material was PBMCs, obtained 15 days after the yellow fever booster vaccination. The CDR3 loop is CASSSVGTSEETQYF. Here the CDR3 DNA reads TGCGCCAGCAGCAGCGTGGGGACTAGCGAGGAGACCCAGTACTTC.